This TCR beta chain was captured by sequencing in a study of beta chain features in type 1 diabetes. Study results and limitations: Researchers report that Type 1 diabetes patients had moderately but significantly shorter TCRB CDR3s across all four CD4+ subsets. Reduced insertions and increased deletions marked VDJ junctions in type 1 diabetes patients.

Isolated RNA was reverse transcribed in full, so expressed TCRB transcripts were sequenced. The table came from immunoSEQ multiplex PCR; TCRdb's copy has only in-frame clones and leaves some out. The sample yields 130,000 to 150,000 clones, 6.9% seen once. With 5 bases removed from V and 1 base from J, the gap between germline ends came to 11 bases. The V gene's germline CDR1 is MNHEY and CDR2 SMNVEV (reference sequence). The CDR3 length is 14 residues. On this clone: Its antigen is unidentified.

The chain links TRBV27 to TRBJ1-2, with D hard to call. The clonotype originates from a woman aged 25 to 39 in good health. Source material: central memory CD4+ T cells from blood. CDR3 sequence reads: CASSPLGNNYGYTF. CDR3 in DNA: TGTGCCAGCAGTCCCCTAGGAAATAACTATGGCTACACCTTC.